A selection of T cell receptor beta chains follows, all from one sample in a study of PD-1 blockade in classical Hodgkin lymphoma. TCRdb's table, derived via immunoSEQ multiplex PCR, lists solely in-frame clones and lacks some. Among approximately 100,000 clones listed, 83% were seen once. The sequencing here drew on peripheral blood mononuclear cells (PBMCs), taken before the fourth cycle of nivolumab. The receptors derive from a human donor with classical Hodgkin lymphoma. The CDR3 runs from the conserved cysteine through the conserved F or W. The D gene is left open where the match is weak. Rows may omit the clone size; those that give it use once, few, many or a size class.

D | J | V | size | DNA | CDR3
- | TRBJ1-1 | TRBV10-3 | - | TGTGCCATCACTATACAGGGAAACACTGAAGCTTTCTTT | CAITIQGNTEAFF
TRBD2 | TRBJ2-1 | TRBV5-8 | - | TGTGCCAGCGAGACTAGCGGGTGGGGGGGTGAGCAGTTCTTC | CASETSGWGGEQFF
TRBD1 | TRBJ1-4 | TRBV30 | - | TGTGCCTGGAGTGTCGGGCAGGGGGCTGAAAAACTGTTTTTT | CAWSVGQGAEKLFF
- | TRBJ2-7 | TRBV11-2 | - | TGTGCCAGCAGCCTACCCCCTGTTTACGAGCAGTACTTC | CASSLPPVYEQYF
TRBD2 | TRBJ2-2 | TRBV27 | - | TGTGCCAGCAGTGTAAAGGCGGGAGGGCCTTTCACCGGGGAGCTGTTTTTT | CASSVKAGGPFTGELFF
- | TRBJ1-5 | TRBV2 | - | TGTGCCAGCAGTGCACAGGACAATCAGCCCCAGCATTTT | CASSAQDNQPQHF
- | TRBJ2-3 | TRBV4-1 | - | TGCGCCAGCAGCCAAGGCCCCCACCGGACTGCGGGGTACCCAGATACGCAGTATTTT | CASSQGPHRTAGYPDTQYF
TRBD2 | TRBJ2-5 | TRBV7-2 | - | TGTGCCAGCACCCGGACTAGACAAGAGACCCAGTACTTC | CASTRTRQETQYF
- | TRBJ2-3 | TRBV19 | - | TGTGCCAGTAGTATCTCCCCAGCCACAGATACGCAGTATTTT | CASSISPATDTQYF
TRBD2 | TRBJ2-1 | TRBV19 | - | TGTGCCAGTAGTCCTAGCGGGACCTACAATGAGCAGTTCTTC | CASSPSGTYNEQFF
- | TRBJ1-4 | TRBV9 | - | TGTGCCAGCAGCGGACAAAGGGGAGGAGAAAAACTGTTTTTT | CASSGQRGGEKLFF
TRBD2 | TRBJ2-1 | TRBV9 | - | TGTGCCAGCAGCCCGGGACTAGCGGGGGGTGAGCAGTTCTTC | CASSPGLAGGEQFF
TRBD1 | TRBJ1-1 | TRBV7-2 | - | TGTGCCAGCAGCTTTGCAGGGGGTGCTGAAGCTTTCTTT | CASSFAGGAEAFF
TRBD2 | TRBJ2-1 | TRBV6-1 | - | TGTGCCAGCAGTGACCTTGCGGGAGAGGGTGAGCAGTTCTTC | CASSDLAGEGEQFF
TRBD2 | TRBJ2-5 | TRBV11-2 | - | TGTGCCAGCAGCTCCCCAGCGGGAGGGGGGGAGACCCAGTACTTC | CASSSPAGGGETQYF
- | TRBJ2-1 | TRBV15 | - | TGTGCCACCAGCAGAGAGGTGCGAAGTGAGCAGTTCTTC | CATSREVRSEQFF
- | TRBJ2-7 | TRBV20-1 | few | TGCAGTGCACAGCGTTCCTACGAGCAGTACTTC | CSAQRSYEQYF
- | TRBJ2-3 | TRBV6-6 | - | TGTGCCACCTTAATATCAGATACGCAGTATTTT | CATLISDTQYF
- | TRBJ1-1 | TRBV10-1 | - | TGCGCCAGCAGCGGTTTACAGAACACTGAAGCTTTCTTT | CASSGLQNTEAFF
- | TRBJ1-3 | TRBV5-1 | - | TGCGCCAGCAGCTTGGAGGGGGACCCCTCTGGAAACACCATATATTTT | CASSLEGDPSGNTIYF
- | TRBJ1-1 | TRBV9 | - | TGTGCCAGCAGCCCTCGAGGTCTCAACACTGAAGCTTTCTTT | CASSPRGLNTEAFF
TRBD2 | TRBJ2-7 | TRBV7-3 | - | TGTGCCAGCAGCCAGGAGCGGGGGGTGAGCGAGCAGTACTTC | CASSQERGVSEQYF
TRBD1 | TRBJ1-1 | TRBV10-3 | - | TGTGCCACTGTTCCACAGGGGAAGGACACTGAAGCTTTCTTT | CATVPQGKDTEAFF
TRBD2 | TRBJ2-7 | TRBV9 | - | TGTGCCAGCAGCGTAGCCGGGAGGGGCTACGAGCAGTACTTC | CASSVAGRGYEQYF
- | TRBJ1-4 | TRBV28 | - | TGTGCCAGCACCGAGCATGAAAAACTGTTTTTT | CASTEHEKLFF
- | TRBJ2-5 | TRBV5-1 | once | TGCGCCAGCAGCTTGGGCCGGAGCAGCCAAGAGACCCAGTACTTC | CASSLGRSSQETQYF
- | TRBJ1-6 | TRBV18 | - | TGTGCCAGCTCACCCGCGGACCGCTCCTCACCCCTCCACTTT | CASSPADRSSPLHF
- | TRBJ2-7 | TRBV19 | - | TGTGCCAGTAGTATTTCAGCACTAGCCGGATACGAGCAGTACTTC | CASSISALAGYEQYF
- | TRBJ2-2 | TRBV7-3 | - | TGTGCCAGCAGCTTGCTCGGCACCGGGGAGCTGTTTTTT | CASSLLGTGELFF
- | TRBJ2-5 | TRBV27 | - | TGTGCCAGCAGTCCAGGGAGTCAAGAGACCCAGTACTTC | CASSPGSQETQYF
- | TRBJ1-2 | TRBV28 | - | TGTGCCAGCAGTTTACCCGGTGCAGGGCGTTATGGCTACACCTTC | CASSLPGAGRYGYTF
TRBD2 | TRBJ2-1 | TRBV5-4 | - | TGTGCCAGCAGCGGGGAGGCGGGGGGGTTTTTCAATGAGCAGTTCTTC | CASSGEAGGFFNEQFF
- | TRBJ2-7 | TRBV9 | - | TGTGCCAGCAGCGTATCCAGCAGCTCCTACGAGCAGTACTTC | CASSVSSSSYEQYF
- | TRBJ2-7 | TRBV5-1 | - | TGCGCCAGCAGCTTGTCGCCGGGAGTCCACGAGCAGTACTTC | CASSLSPGVHEQYF
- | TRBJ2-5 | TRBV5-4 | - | TGTGCCAGCAGCCGCTCTGGGGGGAACGGGGAGACCCAGTACTTC | CASSRSGGNGETQYF